These T cell receptor beta chains were read from a single sample in a study of blood T cell repertoires in COVID-19. TCRdb's copy holds only in-frame clones and misses some; the assay was immunoSEQ multiplex PCR. This sample has 80,000 to 100,000 clones, with roughly 86% found just once. The source material was peripheral blood. The receptors come from a human donor in a cohort sampled during active COVID-19. Each CDR3 is given with its conserved first and last residue. Fields, in order: D gene, J gene, clone size, V gene, CDR3 length, CDR3 protein, CDR3 DNA. The D gene is left open where the match is weak. For some rows the clone size is stated as once, few or many, or as a class when expanded; others skip it.

TRBD1	TRBJ2-7	-	TRBV11-3	13	CASSWGQGGEQYF	TGTGCCAGCAGCTGGGGACAGGGCGGCGAGCAGTACTTC
-	TRBJ2-7	-	TRBV23-1	16	CAPLNLAVPGNYEQYF	TGCGCCCCCCTAAACTTGGCGGTTCCGGGTAACTACGAGCAGTACTTC
TRBD2	TRBJ2-1	-	TRBV28	15	CASSKLAGGPNEQFF	TGTGCCAGCAGTAAACTAGCGGGAGGGCCTAATGAGCAGTTCTTC
-	TRBJ1-2	once	TRBV12-3/TRBV12-4	13	CASSAGTNYGYTF	TGTGCCAGCAGTGCAGGGACTAACTATGGCTACACCTTC
TRBD1	TRBJ2-3	-	TRBV5-4	13	CASSLTGADTQYF	TGTGCCAGCAGCTTAACAGGGGCGGATACGCAGTATTTT
TRBD1	TRBJ2-7	-	TRBV28	16	CASSLGGQGAPSGQYF	TGTGCCAGCAGTTTAGGGGGCCAGGGGGCACCTTCTGGGCAGTACTTC
-	TRBJ1-5	-	TRBV29-1	13	CSVEEPRGEPQHF	TGCAGCGTTGAAGAACCCCGCGGTGAGCCCCAGCATTTT
-	TRBJ1-1	-	TRBV18	16	CASSANPGGVNTEAFF	TGTGCCAGCTCAGCAAATCCGGGGGGAGTGAACACTGAAGCTTTCTTT
TRBD2	TRBJ2-7	-	TRBV28	17	CASSSHGLAGVRYEQYF	TGTGCCAGCAGTTCCCACGGCCTAGCGGGAGTCCGATACGAGCAGTACTTC
-	TRBJ2-3	-	TRBV6-5	14	CASSYDRNTDTQYF	TGTGCCAGCAGTTACGACAGAAACACAGATACGCAGTATTTT
TRBD1	TRBJ1-1	-	TRBV5-5	14	CASSLSFQGAQYFF	TGTGCCAGCAGCTTAAGCTTCCAGGGGGCCCAATACTTCTTT
-	TRBJ2-7	-	TRBV28	14	CASRAPGITYEQYF	TGTGCCAGCAGGGCGCCGGGGATAACCTACGAGCAGTACTTC
-	TRBJ2-2	-	TRBV10-1	16	CASSGGQFSNTGELFF	TGCGCCAGCAGTGGTGGTCAGTTTTCGAACACCGGGGAGCTGTTTTTT
TRBD2	TRBJ2-1	-	TRBV11-1	15	CASSLITSGSNEQFF	TGTGCCAGCAGCTTAATTACTAGCGGGAGCAATGAGCAGTTCTTC
TRBD2	TRBJ2-5	once	TRBV4-1	17	CASSQDAQLAGGETQYF	TGCGCCAGCAGCCAAGACGCACAATTAGCGGGAGGAGAGACCCAGTACTTC